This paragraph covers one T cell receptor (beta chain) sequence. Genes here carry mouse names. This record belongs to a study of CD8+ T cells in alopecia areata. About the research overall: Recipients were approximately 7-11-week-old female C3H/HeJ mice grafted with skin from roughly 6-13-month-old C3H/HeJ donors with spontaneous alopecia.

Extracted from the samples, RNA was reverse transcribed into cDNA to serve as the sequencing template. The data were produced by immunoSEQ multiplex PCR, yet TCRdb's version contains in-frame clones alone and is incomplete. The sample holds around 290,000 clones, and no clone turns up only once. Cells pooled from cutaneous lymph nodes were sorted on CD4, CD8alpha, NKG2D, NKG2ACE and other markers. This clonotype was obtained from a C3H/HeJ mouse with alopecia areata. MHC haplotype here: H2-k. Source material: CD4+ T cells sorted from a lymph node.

The covered CDR3 bases are TGTGCCAGCGGGGCCGGGACTGGGGGGGAAAAC. Residues: CASGAGTGGEN. The entire CDR3 protein reads CASGAGTGGENTLYF. The chain couples TRBV13-2 to TRBJ2-4; 13 bases match TRBD2. Read sequence stops 4 residues before the CDR3 end, and the germline J gene provides the missing end. Germline V gene lookup returns CDR1 NNHNN and CDR2 SYGAGS (reference sequence). This CDR3 contains 15 residues.